What follows are 10 T cell receptor beta chains derived from one specimen sequenced in a study of identical twins (dated by TCRdb to about 2016). The library was obtained by 5' RACE. The sequencing machine was an Illumina HiSeq 2000. The raw public reads went through TCRdb reprocessing: fastp at Q25, MiXCR clone calling, in-frame beta chains kept. Rows are unified per CDR3 protein, each entry keeping the most common DNA and genes. Within this sample are more than 600,000 distinct CDR3 sequences, with over 15% of them counted one time only. The ten most abundant clones make up less than 15% of the sample. This same sample was also part of a study on T cells expressing NK-cell markers.

The sample comprised PBMCs. These receptors originate from a woman aged 18-30 years in good health.

This clonotype was seen a few times. This chain uses TRBV7-9 with TRBJ2-2; D is uncertain. The CDR3 is 16 amino acids. The germline gives CDR1 SEHNR, CDR2 FQNEAQ (reference sequence). Trimming cost V 5 bases and J 0 bases, with 13 bases left between them. This chain's CDR3 is CASSHRTGPNTGELFF. As DNA, the CDR3 is TGTGCCAGCAGCCACCGGACCGGTCCGAACACCGGGGAGCTGTTTTTT.

This clonotype was seen a few times. The chain uses TRBV3-1 and TRBJ2-5, with a weak D call TRBD2 (6 bases). Germline CDR1 is LGHDT and CDR2 is YNNKEL (reference sequence). The length of the CDR3 is 14 residues. With 4 bases removed from V and 1 base from J, the gap between germline ends came to 10 bases. The CDR3 coding sequence is TGTGCCAGCAGCCCCGGGGGACTCCAAGAGACCCAGTACTTC. Translating gives CASSPGGLQETQYF.

The J gene is TRBJ2-3, the V gene TRBV12-3 or TRBV12-4; tentatively, D is TRBD1 or TRBD2 (7 bases each). This CDR3 has 11 amino acids. V dropped 10 bases and J dropped 6 bases, with 11 bases sitting between them. As DNA, the CDR3 is TGTGCCATTCAGGGGGGGGATACGCAGTATTTT. Its translation: CAIQGGDTQYF.

The chain employs TRBV29-1 and TRBJ2-7, with 14 nucleotides matching TRBD2. Unmatched junction bases numbered 4, after V lost 3 bases and J lost 3 bases. In germline, CDR1 is SQVTM, CDR2 ANQGSEA. The CDR3 covers 15 residues. CDR3 coding DNA: TGCAGCGTTGAGGGGACTAGCGGGGGTTACTACGAGCAGTACTTC. Protein: CSVEGTSGGYYEQYF.

The rearrangement uses TRBV20-1 and TRBJ2-1; possibly TRBD2 for D (6 bases). Germline CDR1 is DFQATT and CDR2 is SNEGSKA (reference sequence). CDR3 length: 13 amino acids. V lost 5 bases and J 6 bases, leaving 14 bases between the germline ends. CDR3: CSARRDRFNEQFF. Here the CDR3 DNA reads TGCAGTGCTCGGCGGGACCGCTTCAATGAGCAGTTCTTC.

Written as DNA, the CDR3 is TGTGCCAGCAGCCGGAGCGGGGTGAACACCGGGGAGCTGTTTTTT. Translated: CASSRSGVNTGELFF. This rearrangement joins TRBV7-2 to TRBJ2-2, with 7 bases that match TRBD2. The CDR3 spans 15 residues. The V and J ends lost 5 bases and 1 base, in that order; junction bases with no gene match: 4. CDR1 and CDR2 from the germline V gene are SGHTA and FQGNSA.

This clonotype was counted a few times. The chain combines TRBV12-3 or TRBV12-4 with TRBJ2-1; D unresolved. This CDR3 spans 14 amino acids. Between the trimmed V and J ends, which lost 1 base and 5 bases, there was a span of 9 bases. The CDR3 protein is CASSLGAVHNEQFF. The CDR3 nucleotides read TGTGCCAGCAGTTTAGGGGCAGTCCACAATGAGCAGTTCTTC.

The rearrangement uses TRBV20-1 and TRBJ2-5; D is uncertain. The CDR3 spans 13 residues. The germline gives CDR1 DFQATT, CDR2 SNEGSKA (reference sequence). The chain's CDR3 is CGVLTNTEETQYF. CDR3 coding DNA: TGCGGGGTGTTGACCAACACGGAAGAGACCCAGTACTTC.

In this sample, this clonotype turned up a few times. The J gene is TRBJ2-1, the V gene TRBV27; D might be TRBD2 (5 bases). Trimming removed 2 bases at V and 4 bases at J, with 12 bases between. Germline loops: CDR1 MNHEY, CDR2 SMNVEV (reference sequence). This CDR3 comprises 15 residues. This chain's CDR3 is CASSLEGGRYNEQFF. The CDR3 region has the DNA TGTGCCAGCAGTTTAGAGGGTGGGCGGTACAATGAGCAGTTCTTC.

This clonotype has ten or more counts. This chain connects TRBV12-3 or TRBV12-4 to TRBJ2-7; D gene unclear. The V and J ends lost 4 bases and 3 bases respectively, with 4 bases between them. The CDR3 is made up of 11 amino acids. In nucleotides, the CDR3 is TGTGCCAGCAGTTCCCTCTACGAGCAGTACTTC. It is translated as CASSSLYEQYF.